Sequencing of this T cell receptor beta chain was carried out in a study of T cell repertoires in cytomegalovirus infection. Turning to the study itself: CMV epitopes in the study were HLA-C-restricted (recently identified) and HLA-B-restricted (well studied). The public TCR beta signatures pointed to both CMV infection and matching HLA type.

General study results and limits: What dominated the ex vivo response were HLA-C-restricted CMV-specific TCR beta clonotypes. Cumulative frequency (of public TCR beta family members) identified carriers of CMV plus the relevant HLA.

About this clonotype: The antigen remains unidentified.

From the reads, TCRdb called clonotypes with MiXCR, one entry per CDR3 protein. The sample includes 650,000 to 900,000 distinct CDR3 sequences, almost 30% of them seen just once. Germline lookup yields CDR1 MRHNA and CDR2 SNTAGT. This CDR3 region has 15 residues. Losses at the gene ends were 3 bases for V and 2 bases for J; bases not matched to a gene: 5. This chain links TRBV6-4 with TRBJ1-2; 8 bases are a match to TRBD1. The starting material was cultured CD8+ T cells from PBMCs, obtained from culture after CMV antigen stimulation. The receptor was derived from a human donor in good health (CMV status not recorded). Some clones in this sample may be carry-over from other donors' samples. DNA of the CDR3: TGTGCCAGCAGTGATCGTCAGGGGGCCAACTATGGCTACACCTTC. This codes for CASSDRQGANYGYTF.